The clone carrying this T cell receptor beta chain was counted at least ten times. The library was built from around 400 ng RNA with molecular barcoded adaptors for alpha/delta and beta/gamma chains. TCRdb used MiXCR to reprocess the reads, holding one entry per CDR3 protein. Of 90,000 or so distinct CDR3 sequences listed, roughly 21% were seen once; the top ten hold approximately 10%. V was clipped by 4 bases and J by 3 bases, with 8 bases between them. CDR1 and CDR2 from the germline V gene are SGDLS and YYNGEE. The CDR3 spans 13 residues. The data belong to a study of read filtering for tumor transcriptome and immune sequencing. Across the whole study: DNase treatment preceded whole-transcriptome library preparation.

V usage is TRBV9 and J usage is TRBJ2-1; D not certain. The sequencing sample was made of a population of CD138-negative cells sorted from bone marrow. The receptor was derived from a donor at least 40 years old with multiple myeloma. The CDR3: CASSPTNYNEQFF. For the CDR3, the DNA is TGTGCCAGCAGCCCAACTAACTACAATGAGCAGTTCTTC.